This TCR beta chain was found in a study of shared clonotypes between healthy human individuals. Assay: immunoSEQ multiplex PCR; the TCRdb copy retains only in-frame clones and omits some. Seen here are some 650,000 clones, more than 95% observed once, and the top ten hold about 0.057%. Germline CDR1 and CDR2: LNHNV and YYDKDF (reference sequence). The CDR3 is made up of 14 amino acids. V shed 0 bases and J shed 4 bases, with 8 bases lying between them. Into CD45RA+ naive and CD45RA-negative memory subsets, the CD4+ cells were split. The V call is TRBV15, the J call TRBJ2-3, with unresolved D. The TCR sequence derives from a woman aged 25 to 45 in good health. Sequencing used naive CD4+ T cells sorted from blood. Documented subset: CD45RA+ positively selected. The CDR3 spells CATSRDLTADTQYF. The CDR3 nucleotides read TGTGCCACCAGCAGAGATCTAACAGCAGATACGCAGTATTTT.